A single sample gave rise to the 3 T cell receptor beta chains below, sequenced in a study of T-cell memory formation after mild COVID-19 (dated by TCRdb to 2020 to 2023). The receptor library was made with 5' RACE. Sequencing took place on an Illumina NovaSeq 6000. The public reads were reanalyzed by TCRdb: fastp trimming at Q25, MiXCR alignment, in-frame beta chains only. Duplicate CDR3 protein sequences are folded into a single record with the most common DNA and genes. In all, the sample holds over 120,000 distinct CDR3 sequences, and roughly 19% of those were seen once. Jointly, the top ten make up 2% to 2.5% of the sample. Sequenced material: PBMCs or a T cell subset sorted from them (not recorded which). The receptors were sampled from an adult woman who had mild COVID-19 (a few samples of this study predate the infection). The sample titles of this study are shuffled in the database, so cell type and time point are left out; the donor was told from shared clones.

This clonotype was seen only a few times. The chain employs TRBV18 and TRBJ2-2; D not certain. V dropped 2 bases and J dropped 5 bases, with 6 bases sitting between them. Germline V lookup: CDR1 KGHSH, CDR2 LQKENI. This CDR3 spans 13 amino acids. The CDR3 DNA reads as TGTGCCAGCTCACCAGCTATGACCGGGGAGCTGTTTTTT. Protein: CASSPAMTGELFF.

This chain uses TRBV24-1 with TRBJ1-2, with 7 bases fitting TRBD1. Looked up from germline, CDR1 is KGHDR and CDR2 is SFDVKD. Trimming removed 4 bases from V and 8 bases from J; junction bases left unmatched: 6. The CDR3 is made up of 13 amino acids. CDR3: CATSDGTALGYTF. In nucleotides, the CDR3 is TGTGCCACCAGTGACGGGACAGCCTTGGGCTACACCTTC.

The rearrangement links TRBV9 to TRBJ2-2; 8 bases fit TRBD2. The CDR3 consists of 15 residues. CDR1 is SGDLS and CDR2 is YYNGEE in the germline V gene. Trimming cost V 4 bases and J 1 base; bases outside gene matches: 3. As DNA, the CDR3 is TGTGCCAGCAGCCGGGGGGGTTTGAACACCGGGGAGCTGTTTTTT. This sequence encodes CASSRGGLNTGELFF.